The rows below give T cell receptor beta chains drawn from one sample of a study of CD8 T cells in Susac syndrome. TCRdb ran MiXCR on the immunoSEQ multiplex PCR reads and lists one entry per CDR3 protein. The data contain about 180,000 distinct CDR3 sequences, about 95% of them singletons. Sequenced sample: CD8+ T cells from PBMCs. These receptors were obtained from a human donor with multiple sclerosis. Each CDR3 is given with its conserved first and last residue. D genes are given only for firm matches. Expanded clones are given a class, and other clones once, few, many or no size at all.

.,TRBV7-9,.,TRBJ2-7,TGTGCCAGCAGCTTAAGGGTTTCCTACGAGCAGTACTTC,CASSLRVSYEQYF
once,TRBV29-1,TRBD2,TRBJ2-3,TGCAGCGTTGAAGGTGGGACTAGCGGGAGCCGTAGCACAGATACGCAGTATTTT,CSVEGGTSGSRSTDTQYF
.,TRBV5-6,.,TRBJ2-1,TGTGCCAGCAGCCCCCCTCTGTTTGGCTCCTACAATGAGCAGTTCTTC,CASSPPLFGSYNEQFF
.,TRBV29-1,.,TRBJ2-5,TGCAGCGTTGAAGAACGAGAAGAGACCCAGTACTTC,CSVEEREETQYF
.,TRBV29-1,.,TRBJ2-2,TGCAGCGTTGTCCCGGACGGTCCGAACACCGGGGAGCTGTTTTTT,CSVVPDGPNTGELFF
.,TRBV14,TRBD1,TRBJ2-7,TGTGCCAGCAGCCCCCGGGACAGGGTATACCACGAGCAGTACTTC,CASSPRDRVYHEQYF
.,TRBV9,TRBD1,TRBJ1-6,TGTGCCAGCAGCGGCCGGGACAGGGGTGAGGGATCACCCCTCCACTTT,CASSGRDRGEGSPLHF
.,TRBV3-1,TRBD2,TRBJ2-5,TGTGCCAGCAGCCAAGAGATACGGGACTACAGCGGAGAGCTCCAAGAGACCCAGTACTTC,CASSQEIRDYSGELQETQYF
.,TRBV7-9,.,TRBJ1-2,TGTGCCAGCAGTTGGATACAGGGTCGGGGCTATGGCTACACCTTC,CASSWIQGRGYGYTF
.,TRBV12-5,.,TRBJ1-2,TGTGCTAGTGGTTTGGGACGGAGGGACTATGGCTACACCTTC,CASGLGRRDYGYTF
once,TRBV28,TRBD1,TRBJ2-2,TGTGCCAGCAGAGCCGGGACAGGGGTCATCGGGGAGCTGTTTTTT,CASRAGTGVIGELFF
.,TRBV29-1,TRBD2,TRBJ2-7,TGCTCGGGGGGTAGCGGGACGTCGTTGTACGAGCAGTACTTC,CSGGSGTSLYEQYF
.,TRBV14,.,TRBJ2-7,TGTGCCAGCAGTCCAAGGCGGCAGGGAGAGCAGTACTTC,CASSPRRQGEQYF
.,TRBV12-3/TRBV12-4,.,TRBJ2-1,TGTGCCAGCAGTCCACGTGCCGTGGGGGTGAATGAGCAGTTCTTC,CASSPRAVGVNEQFF
.,TRBV20-1,TRBD1,TRBJ2-5,TGCAGTGCTAGGGACCCGGGACAGGGGACAGAGACCCAGTACTTC,CSARDPGQGTETQYF
.,TRBV19,.,TRBJ1-1,TGTGCCAGTACAGTGGGAATCGCTGAAGCTTTCTTT,CASTVGIAEAFF
.,TRBV29-1,.,TRBJ1-5,TGCAGCGTTGTCTGGACAGTGTTTCAGCCCCAGCATTTT,CSVVWTVFQPQHF
.,TRBV21-1,.,TRBJ2-5,TGTGCCAGCAGCCCCGGACTAGCGGGGAGTCGTAGGTACTTC,CASSPGLAGSRRYF
.,TRBV4-1,.,TRBJ2-5,TGCGCCAGCAGCCAAGATAGCGGTGCAGAGACCCAGTACTTC,CASSQDSGAETQYF
.,TRBV2,TRBD2,TRBJ2-7,TGTGCCAGCAGTGAGCGACTAGCGGGCTCCTACGAGCAGTACTTC,CASSERLAGSYEQYF
.,TRBV5-1,.,TRBJ2-7,TGCGCCAGCAGCTTGCCAGCCTCCTACGAGCAGTACTTC,CASSLPASYEQYF
.,TRBV7-9,.,TRBJ2-2,TGTGCCAGCAGCTTAGCGCCTGGGGTCGCCACTGGCACCGGGGAGCTGTTTTTT,CASSLAPGVATGTGELFF
.,TRBV30,.,TRBJ2-6,TGTGCCCGTACAGACAGAAGACTCTCTGGGGCCAACGTCCTGACTTTC,CARTDRRLSGANVLTF
.,TRBV27,.,TRBJ1-1,TGTGCCAGCAGTTTATCGTGGGCCCCGAACACTGAAGCTTTCTTT,CASSLSWAPNTEAFF
.,TRBV29-1,.,TRBJ1-2,TGCAGCGCCCCAGTGGGGGGGGCGGGCGGCTACACCTTC,CSAPVGGAGGYTF
.,TRBV7-8,TRBD2,TRBJ2-3,TGTGCCAGCAGCAACCCTTCGGGGGAGGGAGATACGCAGTATTTT,CASSNPSGEGDTQYF
few,TRBV6-1,.,TRBJ2-5,TGTGCCAGCAGGTCGGGTTTAGGGACCCAGTACTTC,CASRSGLGTQYF
.,TRBV20-1,TRBD1,TRBJ2-7,TGCAGTGCTAGAGTCCCAGGGGGCGACCACGAGCAGTACTTC,CSARVPGGDHEQYF
.,TRBV6-5,.,TRBJ1-2,TGTGCCAGCAGTTCGTCATTGACAGGCCTAGACTGGGAATTGAATGGCTACACCTTC,CASSSSLTGLDWELNGYTF
.,TRBV19,.,TRBJ2-5,TGTGCCAGTAGTGCCCTCGAGACGGAGACCCAGTACTTC,CASSALETETQYF